The clone carrying this TCR beta chain was seen ten or more times. The antigen remains undetermined. The record originates from a study of molecular identifiers for immune sequencing clone quantification. Study-level results: Detection of one spiked Jurkat cell's TCR RNA reportedly worked in more than 850,000 naive cells.

Looked up from germline, CDR1 is SQVTM and CDR2 is ANQGSEA. After removal of 6 bases from V and 5 bases from J, the junction contained 10 bases not matched to a gene. This CDR3 spans 13 amino acids. Researchers sorted naive CD8 T cells as cells that were CD8+CD4-CCR7+CD45RA+. TCRdb re-called the PCR reads with MiXCR, one entry per CDR3 protein. Of about 320,000 distinct CDR3 sequences in the sample, about a fifth are singletons; the top ten hold 0.81%. The V and J genes are TRBV29-1 and TRBJ2-7, with TRBD1 matching 7 bases. The receptor was derived from a human donor in good health. Some libraries in this study had Jurkat cell RNA spiked in. Sequenced input: naive CD8+ T cells from blood, with Jurkat cell RNA spiked in. As for subset: FACS-sorted CD8+CD4-CCR7+CD45RA+ naive T cells. CDR3 coding DNA: TGCAGCGTAGCAGGGGGAAGGAGTAACGAGCAGTACTTC. Protein: CSVAGGRSNEQYF.